The 29 T cell receptor beta chains listed next were all sequenced from one sample in a study of blood T cells in healthy people across ages. Through a sample-barcoded 5' primer and a J-beta primer mix, a second PCR was run for about 6 to 11 cycles. TCRdb re-analysed the 5' RACE reads in MiXCR, keeping a single row per CDR3 protein. The sample holds hundreds of thousands of distinct CDR3 sequences, approximately 22% seen once. The sequencing sample was made of blood. The receptors were gathered from a man in his sixties or seventies in good health.

This clonotype has a count of ten or more. The V call is TRBV12-3 or TRBV12-4, the J call TRBJ1-2; TRBD1 matches at 7 bases. The CDR3 contains 14 residues. Trimming took 7 bases from V and 4 from J; bases not matched to a gene: 9. The CDR3 DNA follows: TGTGCCAGCACTCAAGACAGGGCGGGCTATGGCTACACCTTC. Its translation: CASTQDRAGYGYTF.

In its sample, this clonotype was seen a few times. The chain combines TRBV12-3 or TRBV12-4 with TRBJ2-1; TRBD1 agrees at 7 bases. The V gene end was trimmed by 6 bases and the J gene end by 0 bases; junction bases not matched to a gene: 5. The CDR3 spans 15 residues. In nucleotides, the CDR3 is TGTGCCAGCAGAAAGGACAGGCCCTCCTACAATGAGCAGTTCTTC. Translating gives CASRKDRPSYNEQFF.

V is TRBV10-2 and J is TRBJ2-1, with 10 bases that match TRBD2. Germline V gives CDR1 WSHSY, CDR2 SAAADI. J gave up 9 bases and V 5 bases, and 7 bases lay outside the gene matches. CDR3 length: 14 amino acids. CDR3 bases: TGCGCCAGCAGTACTAGCGGGGAAGGTACTGAGCAGTTCTTC. Its protein product is CASSTSGEGTEQFF.

This clonotype came up a few times. The V and J genes are TRBV7-2 and TRBJ1-5, with a possible D match to TRBD1 (6 bases). In germline, CDR1 is SGHTA, CDR2 FQGNSA. The CDR3 is 14 residues long. V was shortened by 2 bases and J by 6 bases, with 11 bases between the two germline ends. Here the CDR3 DNA reads TGTGCCAGCAGCTTACAACCGGGGGCTCAGCCCCAGCATTTT. Translating gives CASSLQPGAQPQHF.

The CDR3 loop reads CSASVTGAGQGKHGYTF. As DNA, the CDR3 is TGCAGTGCTAGTGTAACGGGGGCGGGACAGGGCAAACATGGCTACACCTTC. V usage is TRBV20-1 and J usage is TRBJ1-2, with TRBD1 identical over 9 bases. Germline-derived CDR1 and CDR2 are DFQATT and SNEGSKA (reference sequence). The CDR3 has 17 amino acids. Trimming at V came to 3 bases and at J to 6 bases, leaving 17 bases not matched to a gene.

CDR3 region: CATGEGIGSEQYF. The CDR3 region has the DNA TGTGCCACGGGGGAAGGAATCGGTAGCGAGCAGTACTTC. This rearrangement joins TRBV28 to TRBJ2-1; maybe TRBD2 (6 bases). Near its end, the DNA agrees better with TRBJ2-7, so the J call may be wrong. Germline V gene data show CDR1 as MDHEN and CDR2 as SYDVKM. The CDR3 has 13 residues.

This clonotype was seen a few times. The chain joins TRBV3-1 to TRBJ2-3; 11 positions match TRBD2. Germline trimming cut 4 bases from V and 2 bases from J; bases unmatched to any gene: 11. The V gene's germline CDR1 is LGHDT and CDR2 YNNKEL (reference sequence). This CDR3 is built from 18 residues. The CDR3 DNA reads TGTGCCAGCAGCCCGTCTAGCGGGGGGCACGGTCACACAGATACGCAGTATTTT. Its translation: CASSPSSGGHGHTDTQYF.

This chain connects TRBV27 to TRBJ2-1; TRBD1 matches 8 bases. The CDR3 runs to 15 residues. V lost 7 bases to trimming and J lost 5 bases; unmatched junction nucleotides: 10. In germline, CDR1 is MNHEY, CDR2 SMNVEV (reference sequence). The CDR3 loop reads CASTLQDRANNEQFF. CDR3 nucleotide sequence: TGTGCCAGCACTCTTCAGGACAGGGCTAACAATGAGCAGTTCTTC.

Comments on this clonotype: No DNA is shown, since the ends of the CDR3 on it are uncertain; the CDR3 is the one TCRdb lists. The V and J genes are TRBV11-1 and TRBJ2-1; TRBD1 is the table's D call and was not checked against the DNA. The germline V gene has CDR1 SGHAT and CDR2 FQDESV (reference sequence). Termini included, the CDR3 measures 15 amino acids. CDR3 sequence: CASSSQVGAGNERFF.

This clonotype was found many times. This sequence joins TRBV12-5 and TRBJ2-5; D ambiguous. This CDR3 has 13 residues. V lost 4 bases, J lost 5 bases, and 11 bases lay in between. Germline V lookup: CDR1 LGHNT, CDR2 FRNRAP. In DNA form, the CDR3 reads TGTGCTAGTGGTTGGGGAAACGCGGAGACCCAGTACTTC. This sequence encodes CASGWGNAETQYF.

The chain recombines TRBV27 with TRBJ2-5; 13 positions agree with TRBD2. Matching the DNA end better, TRBJ2-7 makes the J call doubtful. The CDR3 is 16 residues long. Germline CDR1 MNHEY, CDR2 SMNVEV (reference sequence). The chain's CDR3 is CASSLWSGLAGYEQYF. CDR3 coding DNA: TGTGCCAGCAGTTTATGGTCGGGACTAGCGGGGTACGAGCAGTACTTC.

The rearrangement joins TRBV3-1 to TRBJ2-3; maybe TRBD1 (5 bases). The germline gives CDR1 LGHDT, CDR2 YNNKEL (reference sequence). This CDR3 has 12 amino acids. V lost 9 bases, J lost 6 bases, and 13 bases lay in between. CDR3 sequence (DNA): TGTGCCAGTACCTCAGGGCCCGATACGCAGTATTTT. Its protein is CASTSGPDTQYF.

The rearrangement links TRBV6-4 to TRBJ2-1; TRBD2 aligns across 15 bases. Germline CDR1 and CDR2: MRHNA and SNTAGT. The CDR3 is 16 amino acids. V lost 0 bases and J lost 9; bases outside the gene matches: 3. The CDR3 protein is CASSDSGLAGGLEQFF. CDR3 DNA: TGTGCCAGCAGTGACTCAGGACTAGCGGGGGGGCTTGAGCAGTTCTTC.

This clonotype was recorded a few times. The chain joins TRBV14 to TRBJ2-4, with D perhaps matching TRBD2 (5 bases). Trimming cost V 4 bases and J 2 bases, with 21 bases left between them. Germline V gene sequence: CDR1 SGHDN, CDR2 FVKESK. The CDR3 is 18 amino acids. CDR3 nucleotides: TGTGCCAGCAGCCCCAGCCGGGCGGGTGGGATTCCCAAAAACATTCAGTACTTC. As protein: CASSPSRAGGIPKNIQYF.

This clonotype was seen only a few times. The chain links TRBV6-6 to TRBJ2-5; 8 bases map to TRBD1. The J call is uncertain, as TRBJ2-7 better fits the DNA end. Germline values: CDR1 MNHNY, CDR2 SVGAGI (reference sequence). The CDR3 runs 13 residues. The CDR3 loop is CASTGQVTYEQYF. The DNA for the CDR3 is TGTGCCAGCACGGGACAGGTGACCTACGAGCAGTACTTC.

The chain employs TRBV5-1 and TRBJ2-5; D gene unclear. Germline CDR1 and CDR2: SGHRS and YFSETQ. This CDR3 has 14 residues. V was shortened by 0 bases and J by 5 bases, with 11 bases between the two germline ends. CDR3 residues: CASSLAVGLETQYF. The CDR3 region has the DNA TGCGCCAGCAGCTTGGCAGTTGGGTTGGAGACCCAGTACTTC. Full variable domain (missing parts from reference TRBV5-1 and TRBJ2-5): KAGVTQTPRYLIKTRGQQVTLSCSPISGHRSVSWYQQTPGQGLQFLFEYFSETQRNKGNFPGRFSGRQFSNSRSEMNVSTLELGDSALYLCASSLAVGLETQYFGPGTRLLVL.

The sample holds a few counts of this clonotype. The rearrangement uses TRBV12-3 or TRBV12-4 and TRBJ2-1, with 9 nucleotides matching TRBD1. V was clipped by 5 bases and J by 1 base; unmatched bases: 15. This CDR3 comprises 19 residues. CDR3 loop: CASSPDRGLSYSSYNEQFF. The DNA of the CDR3 is TGTGCCAGCAGTCCGGACAGGGGTTTATCTTATTCGTCCTACAATGAGCAGTTCTTC.

This clonotype was seen more than once but under ten times. The CDR3 is CASSNSGTGGTEAFF. In nucleotides, the CDR3 is TGTGCCAGCAGCAATTCCGGGACAGGGGGCACTGAAGCTTTCTTT. This sequence joins TRBV7-6 and TRBJ1-1; 11 nucleotides match TRBD1. CDR1 is SGHVS, CDR2 FNYEAQ, per germline. This CDR3 has 15 residues. The ends lost 5 bases at V and 4 bases at J; junction bases unmatched: 6.

The chain is built from TRBV29-1 and TRBJ1-4; D is unresolved. The CDR3 extends over 14 amino acids. V lost 6 bases, J lost 8 bases, and 19 bases lay in between. Germline CDR1 is SQVTM and CDR2 is ANQGSEA. CDR3 DNA: TGCAGCGTGACCCGGGCCCTGGCGGGGGAAAAACTGTTTTTT. It codes for CSVTRALAGEKLFF. The entire variable domain, with the rest obtained from reference TRBV29-1 and TRBJ1-4, is as follows: SAVISQKPSRDICQRGTSLTIQCQVDSQVTMMFWYRQQPGQSLTLIATANQGSEATYESGFVIDKFPISRPNLTFSTLTVSNMSPEDSSIYLCSVTRALAGEKLFFGSGTQLSVL.

This clonotype turned up a few times. This chain joins TRBV12-3 or TRBV12-4 and TRBJ2-3; D is ambiguous. The CDR3 has 14 amino acids. V lost 7 bases to trimming and J lost 2 bases, with 13 bases between them. The CDR3 spells CASTPPTATDTQYF. The CDR3 DNA reads as TGTGCCAGCACTCCACCCACAGCCACAGATACGCAGTATTTT.

This chain uses TRBV6-5 with TRBJ2-5; TRBD2 agrees at 9 bases. The J call is doubtful: the DNA matches TRBJ2-1 better. Germline V gene data show CDR1 as MNHEY and CDR2 as SVGAGI. This CDR3 comprises 14 residues. The CDR3 nucleotides are TGTGCCAGCAGTTACGTGGGACTAGCTTACGAGCAGTTCTTC. Its protein product is CASSYVGLAYEQFF.

This chain links TRBV19 with TRBJ1-1, with unresolved D. The V end lost 1 base, the J end lost 8 bases, and 5 bases lay between the germline ends. This CDR3 contains 11 residues. The germline V gene encodes CDR1 LNHDA and CDR2 SQIVND (reference sequence). DNA of the CDR3: TGTGCCAGTAGTATAGTCGGGGAAGCTTTCTTT. Amino acids: CASSIVGEAFF.

V gene TRBV12-3 or TRBV12-4 combines with J gene TRBJ1-2; no clear D gene. V lost 2 bases and J lost 6, with 13 bases in between. This CDR3 spans 14 amino acids. DNA of the CDR3: TGTGCCAGCAGTTTAATTTCCGGCCAGGATGGCTACACCTTC. Amino acid sequence: CASSLISGQDGYTF.

This clonotype turned up a few times. This sequence joins TRBV3-1 and TRBJ2-2; 9 nucleotides match TRBD2. The CDR3 totals 13 residues. Germline-derived CDR1 and CDR2 are LGHDT and YNNKEL (reference sequence). V was pared by 4 bases and J by 8 bases, with 2 bases of the junction left unmatched. In nucleotides, the CDR3 is TGTGCCAGCAGCCCTAGCGGGAAAGGGGAGCTGTTTTTT. Residues: CASSPSGKGELFF.

The chain combines TRBV12-3 or TRBV12-4 with TRBJ2-3; D remains unclear. The CDR3 loop spans 12 amino acids. V gave up 7 bases and J gave up 2 bases, with 7 bases separating them. The CDR3 DNA is TGTGCCAGCACGCACTTCACAGATACGCAGTATTTT. Its translation is CASTHFTDTQYF.

This clonotype was detected a few times. The chain links TRBV12-3 or TRBV12-4 to TRBJ1-2; 9 nucleotides match TRBD1. V shed 3 bases, J shed 5 bases, and the junction held 13 bases outside the gene matches. CDR3 length equals 17 residues. CDR3 DNA sequence: TGTGCCAGCAGTTTTTGGGGCACAAGGGACAGGGTATATGGCTACACCTTC. Amino acid sequence: CASSFWGTRDRVYGYTF.

The chain couples TRBV28 to TRBJ2-1; 12 nucleotides match TRBD2. Germline V CDR1 and CDR2: MDHEN, SYDVKM. With 5 bases clipped from V and 7 bases from J, the junction kept 9 bases outside the gene matches. The CDR3 is 16 residues long. The CDR3 nucleotides read TGTGCCAGCAGTCCTGGGCTAGCGGGGGGGCGGAATGAGCAGTTCTTC. This gives the protein CASSPGLAGGRNEQFF.

This clonotype was counted a few times. The chain is built from TRBV30 and TRBJ1-5; D is unresolved. In germline, CDR1 is GTSNPN, CDR2 SVGIG (reference sequence). V was pared by 0 bases and J by 7 bases, with 13 bases between. CDR3 length equals 14 residues. The CDR3 nucleotides read TGTGCCTGGAGTGTAGGTCTGGGGAGCCAGCCCCAGCATTTT. Its protein product is CAWSVGLGSQPQHF.

The sample holds a few counts of this clonotype. The CDR3 loop is CSARAPSSGGASNEQFF. In nucleotides, the CDR3 is TGCAGTGCTAGGGCCCCGAGTAGCGGGGGGGCCAGCAATGAGCAGTTCTTC. The gene calls are TRBV20-1 and TRBJ2-1; TRBD2 agrees at 11 bases. The V segment lost 3 bases and the J segment 6 bases; nucleotides outside the gene matches: 13. The CDR3 contains 17 residues. Per germline, CDR1 DFQATT and CDR2 SNEGSKA (reference sequence).